This passage covers 12 T cell receptor beta chains from one sample sequenced in a study of CD8 T cells in Susac syndrome. After extraction with the RNeasy kit, about 0.45 to 1 ug of the RNA was reverse transcribed using random hexamers. Each CDR3 protein gets one entry after TCRdb re-called the immunoSEQ multiplex PCR reads with MiXCR. Of about 300,000 distinct CDR3 sequences detected, about 92% appear once; the ten largest clones hold 0.065%. The specimen sequenced was CD4+ T cells from PBMCs. All receptors come from a human donor with multiple sclerosis.

The V call is TRBV12-3 or TRBV12-4, the J call TRBJ2-1, with 7 bases identical to TRBD1. With V trimmed by 3 bases and J by 1 base, 9 bases remained unmatched. This CDR3 comprises 17 residues. CDR3 residues: CASSFLSGTESYNEQFF. In DNA, the CDR3 is TGTGCCAGCAGTTTCCTCTCCGGGACAGAATCCTACAATGAGCAGTTCTTC.

V and J are TRBV18 and TRBJ2-2; 11 bases fit TRBD1. This CDR3 is built from 15 residues. In germline, CDR1 is KGHSH, CDR2 LQKENI. V dropped 3 bases and J dropped 3; count of bases not matched to a gene: 0. This CDR3 reads CASSPGQGDTGELFF. The CDR3 DNA sequence: TGTGCCAGCTCACCGGGACAGGGGGACACCGGGGAGCTGTTTTTT.

The chain combines TRBV21-1 with TRBJ2-1; no check of the table's D call, TRBD2, against the DNA was made. TRBV21-1 is listed as a pseudogene. The CDR3 loop spans 19 amino acids. The CDR3 loop reads CASSMGLAGGHPVLDEQFF. The CDR3 coding sequence is TGTGCCAGCAGCATGGGACTAGCGGGGGGGCATCCCGTTTTGGATGAGCAGTTCTTC.

The gene calls are TRBV12-3 or TRBV12-4 and TRBJ2-3, with TRBD2 identical over 10 bases. J lost 1 base, V lost 2 bases, and 0 bases had no gene match. This CDR3 has 15 amino acids. The chain's CDR3 is CASSLTSGGTDTQYF. DNA for the CDR3: TGTGCCAGCAGTTTAACTAGCGGGGGCACAGATACGCAGTATTTT.

This clonotype was found once. The rearrangement links TRBV11-3 to TRBJ2-2, with D hard to call. The CDR3 runs to 13 residues. V was shortened by 5 bases and J by 7 bases, with 11 bases between the two germline ends. Germline CDR1 is SGHNT and CDR2 is YENEEA. The DNA for the CDR3 is TGTGCCAGCAGCCCCCGCAACGGCGGGGAGCTGTTTTTT. Its protein product is CASSPRNGGELFF.

The V gene is TRBV4-2, the J gene TRBJ2-5, with no clear D. This CDR3 contains 14 residues. Germline lookup yields CDR1 LGHNA and CDR2 YNFKEQ. Between the trimmed V and J ends, which lost 1 base and 5 bases, there was a span of 11 bases. For the CDR3, the DNA is TGTGCCAGCAGCCAAGGTACAGTGACCGAGACCCAGTACTTC. This translates into CASSQGTVTETQYF.

The chain employs TRBV5-6 and TRBJ1-1; D ambiguous. The germline V gene encodes CDR1 SGHDT and CDR2 YYEEEE. The CDR3 has 14 residues. Between the trimmed V and J ends, which lost 6 bases and 5 bases, there was a span of 17 bases. The CDR3 DNA reads TGTGCCAGCACCCCTTGGGCCATTCGAACTGAAGCTTTCTTT. It encodes CASTPWAIRTEAFF.

The count of this clonotype is one. The chain uses TRBV7-9 and TRBJ1-4; TRBD1 matches 11 bases. V was clipped by 3 bases and J by 6 bases; unmatched bases: 3. The germline gives CDR1 SEHNR, CDR2 FQNEAQ (reference sequence). The CDR3 contains 15 residues. Here the CDR3 DNA reads TGTGCCAGCAGCTTGGGACAGGGGGAAGATGAAAAACTGTTTTTT. It codes for CASSLGQGEDEKLFF.

This clonotype was seen a single time. The J gene is TRBJ2-1, the V gene TRBV4-1; 9 bases map to TRBD2. The ends lost 4 bases at V and 10 bases at J; junction bases unmatched: 11. The CDR3 contains 15 residues. Germline CDR1 MGHRA, CDR2 YSYEKL. CDR3 loop: CASSPTGREGPEQFF. The DNA of the CDR3 is TGCGCCAGCAGCCCAACGGGGCGGGAGGGACCAGAGCAGTTCTTC.

This clonotype was detected only a few times. This chain joins TRBV30 and TRBJ2-7; 11 bases fit TRBD1. Germline CDR1 reads GTSNPN; CDR2 reads SVGIG (reference sequence). Unmatched junction bases numbered 5, after V lost 5 bases and J lost 5 bases. The CDR3 has 13 residues. This CDR3 reads CAWSRDRGDEQYF. For the CDR3, the DNA is TGTGCCTGGTCCCGGGACAGGGGGGACGAGCAGTACTTC.

This clonotype was recorded only once. This sequence joins TRBV2 and TRBJ2-3; the match to TRBD1 covers 8 bases. Germline CDR1 reads SNHLY; CDR2 reads FYNNEI. The CDR3 is made up of 16 amino acids. The junction had 14 bases not matched to a gene; V was cut back by 8 bases and J by 4 bases. The CDR3 sequence: CASGGQAITRADTQYF. The CDR3 DNA is TGTGCCAGCGGGGGACAGGCGATTACTCGGGCAGATACGCAGTATTTT.

The chain combines TRBV5-4 with TRBJ2-3; no definite D call. CDR3 size: 11 residues. Trimming removed 4 bases at V and 6 bases at J, with 6 bases between. Germline lookup yields CDR1 SGHNT and CDR2 YYREEE (reference sequence). CDR3 nucleotide sequence: TGTGCCAGCAGCCTTTTCGATACGCAGTATTTT. The encoded protein is CASSLFDTQYF. Full variable domain (remainder filled in from reference TRBV5-4 and TRBJ2-3): ETGVTQSPTHLIKTRGQQVTLRCSSQSGHNTVSWYQQALGQGPQFIFQYYREEENGRGNFPPRFSGLQFPNYSSELNVNALELDDSALYLCASSLFDTQYFGPGTRLTVL.